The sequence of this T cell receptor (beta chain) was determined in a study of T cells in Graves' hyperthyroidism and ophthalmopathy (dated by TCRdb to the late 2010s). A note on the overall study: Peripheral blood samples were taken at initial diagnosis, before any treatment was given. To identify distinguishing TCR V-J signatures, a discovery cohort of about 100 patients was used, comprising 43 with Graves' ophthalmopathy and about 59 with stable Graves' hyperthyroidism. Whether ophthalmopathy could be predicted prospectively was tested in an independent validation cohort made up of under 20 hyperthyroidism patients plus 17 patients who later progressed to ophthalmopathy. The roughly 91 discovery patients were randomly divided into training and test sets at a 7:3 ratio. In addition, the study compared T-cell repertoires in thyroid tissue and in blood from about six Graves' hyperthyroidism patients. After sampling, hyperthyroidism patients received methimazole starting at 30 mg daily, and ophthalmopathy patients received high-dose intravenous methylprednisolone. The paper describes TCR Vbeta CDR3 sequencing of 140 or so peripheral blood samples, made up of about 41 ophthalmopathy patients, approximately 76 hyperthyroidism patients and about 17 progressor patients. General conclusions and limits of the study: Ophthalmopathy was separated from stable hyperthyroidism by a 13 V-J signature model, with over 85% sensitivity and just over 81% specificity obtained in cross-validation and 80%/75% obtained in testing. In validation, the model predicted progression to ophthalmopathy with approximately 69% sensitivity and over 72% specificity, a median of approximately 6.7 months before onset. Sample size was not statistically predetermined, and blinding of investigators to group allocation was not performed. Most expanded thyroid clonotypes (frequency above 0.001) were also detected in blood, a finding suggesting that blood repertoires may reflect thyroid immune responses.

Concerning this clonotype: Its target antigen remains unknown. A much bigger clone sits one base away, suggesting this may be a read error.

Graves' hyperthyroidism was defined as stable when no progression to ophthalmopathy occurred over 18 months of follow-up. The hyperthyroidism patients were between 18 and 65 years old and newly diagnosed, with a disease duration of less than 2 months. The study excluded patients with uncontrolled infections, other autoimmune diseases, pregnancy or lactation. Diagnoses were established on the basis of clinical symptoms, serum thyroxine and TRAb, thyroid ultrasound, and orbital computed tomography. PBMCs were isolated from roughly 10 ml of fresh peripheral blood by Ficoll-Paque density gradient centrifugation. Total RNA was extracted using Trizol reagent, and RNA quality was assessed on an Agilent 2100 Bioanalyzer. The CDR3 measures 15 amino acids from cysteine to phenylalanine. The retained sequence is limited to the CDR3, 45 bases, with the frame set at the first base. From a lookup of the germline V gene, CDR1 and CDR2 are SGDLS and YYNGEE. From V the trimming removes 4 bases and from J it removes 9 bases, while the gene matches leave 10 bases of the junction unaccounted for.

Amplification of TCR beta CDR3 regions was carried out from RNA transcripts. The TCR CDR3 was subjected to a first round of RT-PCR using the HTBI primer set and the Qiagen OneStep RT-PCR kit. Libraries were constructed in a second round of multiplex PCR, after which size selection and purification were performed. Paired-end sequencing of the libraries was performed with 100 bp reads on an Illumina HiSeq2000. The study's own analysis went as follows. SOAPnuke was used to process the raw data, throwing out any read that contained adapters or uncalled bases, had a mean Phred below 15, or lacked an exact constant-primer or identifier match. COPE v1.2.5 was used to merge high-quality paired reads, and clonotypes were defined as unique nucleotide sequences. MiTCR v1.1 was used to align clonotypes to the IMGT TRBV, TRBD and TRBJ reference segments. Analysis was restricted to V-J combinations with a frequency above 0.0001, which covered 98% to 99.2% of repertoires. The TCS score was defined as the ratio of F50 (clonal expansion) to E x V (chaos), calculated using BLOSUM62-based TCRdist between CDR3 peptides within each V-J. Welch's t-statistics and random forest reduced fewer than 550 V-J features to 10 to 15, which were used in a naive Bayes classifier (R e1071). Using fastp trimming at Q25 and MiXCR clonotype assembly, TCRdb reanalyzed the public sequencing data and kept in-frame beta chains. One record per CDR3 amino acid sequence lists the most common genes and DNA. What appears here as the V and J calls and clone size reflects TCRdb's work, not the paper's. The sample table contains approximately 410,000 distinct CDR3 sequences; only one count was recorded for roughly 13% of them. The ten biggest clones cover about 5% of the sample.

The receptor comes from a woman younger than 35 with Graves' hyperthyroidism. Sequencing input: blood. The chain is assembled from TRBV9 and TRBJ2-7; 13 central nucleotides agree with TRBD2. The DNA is TGTGCCAGCAGCTCCCCCGGGACTAGCGGGATGCGGCAGTACTTC. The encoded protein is CASSSPGTSGMRQYF.